One T cell receptor beta chain is described in this entry. At one end the junction does not follow the germline gene, possibly because of a read error. Sequencing was performed with immunoSEQ multiplex PCR; in TCRdb, only in-frame clones are kept and a portion is missing. The table records 130,000 to 150,000 clones, 75% to 90% of them present only once. This sample was taken from a study of blood T cell repertoires in COVID-19. Study as a whole: Samples representing acute and convalescent COVID-19 were sourced from the United States, Italy and Spain.

The CDR3 spans 15 residues. Germline assignment: CDR1 SGHVS and CDR2 FQNEAQ. The receptor was derived from a man aged 18 to 30 with COVID-19, enrolled during active disease. The rearrangement joins TRBV7-8 to TRBJ1-4; the D is unclear. Sequenced input: peripheral blood. The CDR3 coding sequence is TGTGCCAGCAGCTTAGTTACCGGGTCGAATGAAAAACTGCTTTTT. It encodes CASSLVTGSNEKLLF.